The 16 T cell receptor beta chains given below trace back to one sample, sequenced in a study of shared clonotypes between healthy human individuals. The repertoire was sequenced with immunoSEQ multiplex PCR; TCRdb's copy has only in-frame clones and lacks some. The repertoire consists of 400,000 to 550,000 clones, with roughly 85% occurring once and the leading ten covering about 12%. The specimen sequenced was PBMCs. The receptor source for this set is a woman aged 40 to 50 in good health. Some clones in this sample may be carry-over from other donors' samples.

J is TRBJ2-7 and V is TRBV5-4; TRBD2 is a possible D gene (5 bases). From germline, CDR1 is SGHNT and CDR2 YYREEE (reference sequence). V gave up 4 bases and J gave up 7 bases, with 18 bases separating them. There are 14 residues in the CDR3. CDR3 amino acids: CASSLKRESGEQYF. The CDR3 DNA follows: TGTGCCAGCAGCCTCAAGAGGGAAAGTGGTGAGCAGTACTTC.

The V gene is TRBV7-8, the J gene TRBJ2-7; D possibly corresponds to TRBD2 (6 bases). Trimming pared 5 bases from V and 0 bases from J, leaving 11 bases between. Germline V gene lookup returns CDR1 SGHVS and CDR2 FQNEAQ. The CDR3 is made up of 14 amino acids. This CDR3 is CASSLVGSSYEQYF. CDR3 coding DNA: TGTGCCAGCAGCCTCGTCGGGAGCTCCTACGAGCAGTACTTC.

The chain has TRBV6-1 and TRBJ2-3; D is possibly TRBD1 (5 bases). The CDR3 runs 14 residues. V was shortened by 6 bases and J by 2 bases, with 12 bases between the two germline ends. Germline-derived CDR1 and CDR2 are MNHNS and SASEGT. The CDR3 sequence: CASRTALTTDTQYF. The CDR3 bases are TGTGCCAGCAGGACAGCCCTTACCACAGATACGCAGTATTTT.

This chain connects TRBV27 to TRBJ2-1; 10 nucleotides agree with TRBD1. CDR1 is MNHEY, CDR2 SMNVEV, per germline (reference sequence). V was clipped by 3 bases and J by 10 bases; unmatched bases: 6. This CDR3 region has 14 residues. CDR3 residues: CASSFDRGQGEQFF. The CDR3 DNA sequence: TGTGCCAGCAGTTTCGACAGGGGGCAAGGCGAGCAGTTCTTC.

CDR3 sequence (DNA): TGTGCCACCAGCAGAGATGGAAAGAGCGACAATGAGCAGTTCTTC. Translating gives CATSRDGKSDNEQFF. The chain carries TRBV15 and TRBJ2-1, with D unresolved. Per germline, CDR1 LNHNV and CDR2 YYDKDF (reference sequence). With 0 bases removed from V and 5 bases from J, the gap between germline ends came to 11 bases. The CDR3 is made up of 15 amino acids.

The chain links TRBV10-3 to TRBJ2-1; D possibly corresponds to TRBD2 (5 bases). The CDR3 extends over 15 amino acids. Germline V gene data show CDR1 as ENHRY and CDR2 as SYGVKD. The V end was cut by 3 bases, the J end by 4 bases, with 13 bases between. Here the CDR3 DNA reads TGTGCCATCAGTGATTGGGAGCGGATGTACAATGAGCAGTTCTTC. Protein: CAISDWERMYNEQFF.

The rearrangement links TRBV29-1 to TRBJ2-7; 8 nucleotides match TRBD1. The germline V gene encodes CDR1 SQVTM and CDR2 ANQGSEA. This CDR3 spans 13 amino acids. The V segment lost 4 bases and the J segment 2 bases; nucleotides outside the gene matches: 4. CDR3 DNA sequence: TGCAGCGTTGCACAGGGGGAACCCTACGAGCAGTACTTC. Its translation is CSVAQGEPYEQYF.

The CDR3 spells CASSPTSGRYEQYF. CDR3 nucleotides: TGTGCCAGCAGCCCGACTAGCGGGAGGTACGAGCAGTACTTC. The V gene is TRBV7-2, the J gene TRBJ2-7; 13 bases line up with TRBD2. The V gene's germline CDR1 is SGHTA and CDR2 FQGNSA. The trim removed 5 bases at V and 4 bases at J, leaving 2 bases unmatched. The CDR3 is 14 amino acids.

The chain is built from TRBV7-9 and TRBJ1-2, with 8 bases aligning to TRBD1. Germline CDR1 reads SEHNR; CDR2 reads FQNEAQ (reference sequence). The CDR3 runs 14 residues. V shed 2 bases, J shed 4 bases, and the junction held 3 bases outside the gene matches. DNA for the CDR3: TGTGCCAGCAGCTTATTCACAGGGGGCTATGGCTACACCTTC. It yields the protein CASSLFTGGYGYTF.

The V call is TRBV7-8, the J call TRBJ1-1, with 9 positions matching TRBD1. This CDR3 has 17 amino acids. V shed 0 bases and J 3 bases; nucleotides not matched to a gene: 8. CDR1 and CDR2 (germline): SGHVS, FQNEAQ. The CDR3 sequence: CASSLAQGARWDTEAFF. The DNA of the CDR3 is TGTGCCAGCAGCTTAGCACAGGGGGCGAGGTGGGACACTGAAGCTTTCTTT.

This CDR3 reads CASSEGQREKLFF. The CDR3 nucleotides are TGTGCCAGCAGCGAGGGACAACGGGAAAAACTGTTTTTT. The gene calls are TRBV28 and TRBJ1-4; D perhaps matches TRBD1 (6 bases). V lost 6 bases and J lost 8, with 13 bases in between. The CDR3 length is 13 residues. The germline V gene encodes CDR1 MDHEN and CDR2 SYDVKM.

The chain carries TRBV18 and TRBJ2-1; D may be TRBD2 (6 bases). Germline V gives CDR1 KGHSH, CDR2 LQKENI. This CDR3 is 15 amino acids long. V was shortened by 4 bases and J by 0 bases, with 10 bases between the two germline ends. CDR3 loop: CASSQRDSSYNEQFF. In DNA, the CDR3 is TGTGCCAGCTCACAACGGGACTCCTCCTACAATGAGCAGTTCTTC.

The rearrangement uses TRBV14 and TRBJ2-2, with TRBD2 identical over 12 bases. This CDR3 contains 16 residues. V dropped 4 bases and J dropped 3; count of bases not matched to a gene: 3. In germline, CDR1 is SGHDN, CDR2 FVKESK. CDR3: CASSPRLAGDTGELFF. The CDR3 nucleotides are TGTGCCAGCAGCCCCCGACTAGCGGGGGACACCGGGGAGCTGTTTTTT.

The chain uses TRBV7-3 and TRBJ1-1, with TRBD1 matching over 10 bases. From germline, CDR1 is SGHTA and CDR2 FQGTGA. The CDR3 has 14 amino acids. J was trimmed by 7 bases and V by 1 base; bases with no gene match: 3. The CDR3 region is CASSLRQGAGEAFF. The CDR3 DNA reads as TGTGCCAGCAGCTTAAGACAGGGGGCGGGTGAAGCTTTCTTT.

This clone has only one observation. The V call is TRBV5-1, the J call TRBJ2-1; TRBD2 matches 11 bases. J lost 8 bases, V lost 2 bases, and 12 bases had no gene match. The CDR3 runs to 17 residues. Germline CDR1 SGHRS, CDR2 YFSETQ. In nucleotides, the CDR3 is TGCGCCAGCAGCTTATTTAGCGGGAGGGTTTTGTCGGATGAGCAGTTCTTC. Its protein is CASSLFSGRVLSDEQFF.

The CDR3 DNA follows: TGTGCCAGCAGTGTGACGCCGAGCAATCAGCCCCAGCATTTT. Amino acids: CASSVTPSNQPQHF. The chain joins TRBV6-4 to TRBJ1-5; D gene unclear. V gave up 4 bases and J gave up 1 base, with 8 bases separating them. CDR3 length equals 14 residues. In germline, CDR1 is MRHNA, CDR2 SNTAGT.